These 6 T cell receptor beta chains were sequenced from one sample in a study of blood T cell repertoires in COVID-19. Some clones are missing from TCRdb's copy, which holds only in-frame ones; the method was immunoSEQ multiplex PCR. The sample yields 180,000 or so clones, about 89% seen once. The sample taken for sequencing was peripheral blood. All receptors derive from a man in his 70s with acute or convalescent COVID-19.

The chain has TRBV4-2 and TRBJ2-2; a possible D gene is TRBD2 (5 bases). V was trimmed by 0 bases and J by 8 bases, leaving 13 bases between them. The germline CDR1 and CDR2 sequences are LGHNA and YNFKEQ. The CDR3 runs 15 residues. This CDR3 reads CASSQEVGRGGELFF. In DNA, the CDR3 is TGTGCCAGCAGCCAAGAAGTTGGGCGAGGGGGGGAGCTGTTTTTT.

The J gene is TRBJ2-2, the V gene TRBV3-1 (or the pseudogene TRBV3-2), with a weak D call TRBD1 (6 bases). The length of the CDR3 is 14 residues. Germline loops: CDR1 LGHDT, CDR2 YNNKEL (reference sequence). Trimming took 3 bases from V and 7 from J, leaving 12 bases between them. The CDR3: CASSHNLGGGELFF. The CDR3 DNA sequence: TGTGCCAGCAGCCACAATCTAGGGGGCGGGGAGCTGTTTTTT.

This clone was counted a single time. The chain employs TRBV4-2 and TRBJ2-1; 10 nucleotides agree with TRBD2. The germline gives CDR1 LGHNA, CDR2 YNFKEQ. The CDR3 runs 16 residues. V lost 5 bases and J lost 6; bases outside the gene matches: 10. The CDR3 is CASSYSEREGSNEQFF. The CDR3 DNA reads as TGTGCCAGCAGCTATTCCGAGCGGGAGGGCAGCAATGAGCAGTTCTTC.

This chain links TRBV5-1 with TRBJ1-1, with no clear D. The V gene lost 2 bases and the J gene lost 5 bases, with 13 bases spanning the gap. Germline V gene sequence: CDR1 SGHRS, CDR2 YFSETQ. The CDR3 is 14 amino acids. The chain's CDR3 is CASSFRGGGTEAFF. CDR3 in DNA: TGCGCCAGCAGCTTTCGGGGAGGAGGGACTGAAGCTTTCTTT.

The chain combines TRBV10-3 with TRBJ2-7, with D tentatively TRBD2 (6 bases). Trimming removed 4 bases at V and 1 base at J, with 11 bases between. CDR3 length equals 14 residues. Germline assignment: CDR1 ENHRY and CDR2 SYGVKD. The DNA of the CDR3 is TGTGCCATCAGTGGGTTCGGGACTTCCTACGAGCAGTACTTC. Translation: CAISGFGTSYEQYF.

The chain is built from TRBV7-3 and TRBJ1-1, with TRBD1 matching over 11 bases. Losses at the gene ends were 5 bases for V and 7 bases for J; bases not matched to a gene: 9. This CDR3 is built from 15 residues. Germline lookup yields CDR1 SGHTA and CDR2 FQGTGA. The CDR3 DNA sequence: TGTGCCAGCAGCAGGATGGGACAGGGGGTAGGTGAAGCTTTCTTT. It codes for CASSRMGQGVGEAFF.